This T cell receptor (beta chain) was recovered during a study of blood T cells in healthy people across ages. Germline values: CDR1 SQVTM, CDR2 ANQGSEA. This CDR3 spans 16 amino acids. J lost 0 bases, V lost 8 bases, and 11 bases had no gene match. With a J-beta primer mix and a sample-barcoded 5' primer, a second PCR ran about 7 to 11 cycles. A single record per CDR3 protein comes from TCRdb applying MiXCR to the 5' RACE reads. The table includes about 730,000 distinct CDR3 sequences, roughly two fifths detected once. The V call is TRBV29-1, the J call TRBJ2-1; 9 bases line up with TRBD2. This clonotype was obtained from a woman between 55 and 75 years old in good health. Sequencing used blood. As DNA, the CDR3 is TGCAGCATGGGCGGAGGTAGCGGGAGCTCCTACAATGAGCAGTTCTTC. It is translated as CSMGGGSGSSYNEQFF.